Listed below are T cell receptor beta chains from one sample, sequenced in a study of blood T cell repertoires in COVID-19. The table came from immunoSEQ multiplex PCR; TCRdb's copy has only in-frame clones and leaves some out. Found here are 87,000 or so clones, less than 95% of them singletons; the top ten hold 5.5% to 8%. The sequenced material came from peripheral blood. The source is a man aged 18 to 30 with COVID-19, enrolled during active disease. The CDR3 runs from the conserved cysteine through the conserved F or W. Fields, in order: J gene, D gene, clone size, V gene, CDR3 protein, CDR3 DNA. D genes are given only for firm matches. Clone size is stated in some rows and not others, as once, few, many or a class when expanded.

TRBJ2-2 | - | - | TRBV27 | CASSSRGGELFF | TGTGCCAGCAGTTCCAGGGGCGGGGAGCTGTTTTTT
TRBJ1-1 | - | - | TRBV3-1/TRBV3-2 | CASSPPSRGTEAFF | TGTGCCAGCAGCCCCCCCAGTCGCGGCACTGAAGCTTTCTTT
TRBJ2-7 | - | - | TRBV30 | CAWSAGGYEQYF | TGTGCCTGGAGTGCCGGGGGCTACGAGCAGTACTTC
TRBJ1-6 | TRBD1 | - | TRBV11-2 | CASSPGQGASPLHF | TGTGCCAGCAGCCCCGGACAGGGAGCCTCACCCCTCCACTTT
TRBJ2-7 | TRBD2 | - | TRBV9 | CASSHNTEVAGGRYEQYF | TGTGCCAGCAGCCACAACACTGAGGTAGCGGGAGGGAGGTACGAGCAGTACTTC
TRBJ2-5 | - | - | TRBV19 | CASSIGGVETQYF | TGTGCCAGTAGTATAGGGGGAGTGGAGACCCAGTACTTC
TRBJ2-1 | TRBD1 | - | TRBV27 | CASSPRDRGVGEQFF | TGTGCCAGCAGTCCTCGGGACAGGGGGGTCGGTGAGCAGTTCTTC
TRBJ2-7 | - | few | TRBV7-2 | CASSLGPGSEQYF | TGTGCCAGCAGCTTAGGTCCGGGGTCCGAGCAGTACTTC
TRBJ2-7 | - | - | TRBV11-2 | CASSQWALGGYEQYF | TGTGCCAGCAGCCAATGGGCTCTCGGCGGGTACGAGCAGTACTTC
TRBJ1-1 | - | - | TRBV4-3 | CASSQDTQGRTEAFF | TGCGCCAGCAGCCAAGATACCCAGGGTCGGACTGAAGCTTTCTTT
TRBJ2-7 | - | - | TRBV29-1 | CSVVSTQDYEQYF | TGCAGCGTTGTTTCCACACAGGACTACGAGCAGTACTTC
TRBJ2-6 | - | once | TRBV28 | CASSLYPGTVQGGANVLTF | TGTGCCAGCAGTTTATACCCCGGGACTGTCCAGGGTGGGGCCAACGTCCTGACTTTC
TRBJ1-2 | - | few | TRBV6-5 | CASSYGTNGPGYTF | TGTGCCAGCAGTTACGGGACAAACGGACCTGGCTACACCTTC
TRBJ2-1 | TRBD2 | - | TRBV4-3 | CASTGTSGGSYNEQFF | TGCGCCAGCACAGGGACTAGCGGGGGCTCCTACAATGAGCAGTTCTTC
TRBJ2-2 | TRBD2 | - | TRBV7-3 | CASSLNGLAPGELFF | TGTGCCAGCAGCTTAAACGGACTAGCGCCCGGGGAGCTGTTTTTT
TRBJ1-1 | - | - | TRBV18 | CASSSRGKPNTEAFF | TGTGCCAGCTCCTCACGGGGAAAGCCGAACACTGAAGCTTTCTTT
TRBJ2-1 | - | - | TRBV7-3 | CASSLIGEDEQFF | TGTGCCAGCAGCTTAATTGGGGAGGATGAGCAGTTCTTC
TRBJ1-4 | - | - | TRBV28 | CASSPGLENEKLLF | TGTGCCAGCAGCCCAGGGCTGGAGAATGAAAAACTGCTTTTT
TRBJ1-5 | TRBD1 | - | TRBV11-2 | CASSPGQTNQPQHF | TGTGCCAGCAGCCCGGGACAGACAAATCAGCCCCAGCATTTT
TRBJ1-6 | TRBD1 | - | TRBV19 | CASRPRGTYNSPLHF | TGTGCCAGTAGACCCAGGGGGACATATAATTCACCCCTCCACTTT
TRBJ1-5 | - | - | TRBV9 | CASSGGEGGNQPQHF | TGTGCCAGCAGCGGGGGAGAGGGTGGCAATCAGCCCCAGCATTTT
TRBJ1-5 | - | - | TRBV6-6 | CASTESRRDQPQHF | TGTGCCAGCACCGAATCCCGGAGGGATCAGCCCCAGCATTTT
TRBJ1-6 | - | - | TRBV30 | CAWRRAGMGSPLHF | TGTGCCTGGAGAAGGGCAGGGATGGGTTCACCCCTCCACTTT
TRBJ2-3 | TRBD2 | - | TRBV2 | CASRVGLAGGDTQYF | TGTGCCAGCAGGGTGGGACTAGCGGGAGGAGATACGCAGTATTTT
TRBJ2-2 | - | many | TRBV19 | CATTHGDSPTGELFF | TGTGCCACCACTCATGGTGACAGCCCCACCGGGGAGCTGTTTTTT
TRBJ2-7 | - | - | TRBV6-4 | CARRFTRQTYEQYF | TGTGCCAGAAGGTTCACCCGACAAACCTACGAGCAGTACTTC
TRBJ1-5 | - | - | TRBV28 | CASSFYLQGSQPQHF | TGTGCCAGCAGTTTCTACTTACAGGGCTCCCAGCCCCAGCATTTT